The 23 T cell receptor beta chains reported below all come from one sample, sequenced in a study of blood T cell repertoires in COVID-19. The assay was immunoSEQ multiplex PCR, and TCRdb's table has in-frame clones only and misses some. Of 200,000 to 250,000 clones in the sample, 86% are singletons; the top ten hold about 12%. Sample: peripheral blood. Receptors originate from a man at least 80 years old with acute or convalescent COVID-19.

The chain combines TRBV5-5 with TRBJ2-1; D gene unclear. Trimming stripped 2 bases from V and 2 bases from J, with 8 bases between. CDR1 SGHKS and CDR2 YYEKEE come from the germline V gene (reference sequence). The CDR3 has 14 amino acids. The CDR3 sequence: CASSFSPAYNEQFF. CDR3 sequence (DNA): TGTGCCAGCAGCTTTTCCCCTGCCTACAATGAGCAGTTCTTC.

CDR3: CASSGTGNSDEQYF. CDR3 DNA: TGTGCCAGCAGCGGGACAGGGAATTCCGACGAGCAGTACTTC. The rearrangement joins TRBV6-5 to TRBJ2-7; 9 nucleotides agree with TRBD1. J gave up 5 bases and V 6 bases, and 8 bases lay outside the gene matches. Looked up from germline, CDR1 is MNHEY and CDR2 is SVGAGI. The CDR3 has 14 amino acids.

Only a few counts were recorded for this clone. V is TRBV7-2 and J is TRBJ2-3; 15 nucleotides agree with TRBD2. Looked up from germline, CDR1 is SGHTA and CDR2 is FQGNSA. V was pared by 5 bases and J by 5 bases, with 5 bases of the junction left unmatched. The CDR3 spans 16 residues. The DNA of the CDR3 is TGTGCCAGCAGCGCCCGGACTAGCGGGGGGGGAGATACGCAGTATTTT. Its protein product is CASSARTSGGGDTQYF. The full variable domain, its missing parts supplied by reference TRBV7-2 and TRBJ2-3, is GAGVSQSPSNKVTEKGKDVELRCDPISGHTALYWYRQSLGQGLEFLIYFQGNSAPDKSGLPSDRFSAERTGGSVSTLTIQRTQQEDSAVYLCASSARTSGGGDTQYFGPGTRLTVL.

This chain connects TRBV3-1 (or the pseudogene TRBV3-2) to TRBJ2-1, with 9 nucleotides matching TRBD2. There are 17 residues in the CDR3. Germline V gene sequence: CDR1 LGHDT, CDR2 YNNKEL (reference sequence). V trimming: 0 bases; J trimming: 6 bases; junction bases outside the gene matches: 9. The DNA of the CDR3 is TGTGCCAGCAGCCAAGAGGGGCGGGGGGGCTTCCCCAATGAGCAGTTCTTC. Its translation is CASSQEGRGGFPNEQFF.

J is TRBJ1-2 and V is TRBV6-5; 7 nucleotides align to TRBD1. Trimming at V came to 6 bases and at J to 3 bases, leaving 7 bases not matched to a gene. This CDR3 contains 14 residues. The germline gives CDR1 MNHEY, CDR2 SVGAGI. CDR3 DNA: TGTGCCAGCAGACCGACAGGGATTGACTATGGCTACACCTTC. It is translated as CASRPTGIDYGYTF.

The chain couples TRBV18 to TRBJ1-2; no clear D gene. In germline, CDR1 is KGHSH, CDR2 LQKENI. V lost 6 bases and J lost 4, with 12 bases in between. This CDR3 region has 13 residues. The CDR3 sequence is CASSPGRAYGYTF. In nucleotides, the CDR3 is TGTGCCAGCTCCCCTGGGAGAGCCTATGGCTACACCTTC.

The CDR3 DNA reads as TGTGCCAGCTCCTTCGATACAGCAAACACCGGGGAGCTGTTTTTT. As protein: CASSFDTANTGELFF. This chain uses TRBV18 with TRBJ2-2; D ambiguous. Trimming removed 6 bases from V and 2 bases from J, with 13 bases in between. Germline assignment: CDR1 KGHSH and CDR2 LQKENI. This CDR3 is built from 15 residues.

This clone was observed once. This chain uses TRBV6-5 with TRBJ2-7; TRBD2 matches 7 bases. This CDR3 is built from 13 residues. V shed 8 bases and J 0 bases; nucleotides not matched to a gene: 4. Looked up from germline, CDR1 is MNHEY and CDR2 is SVGAGI. As DNA, the CDR3 is TGTGCCAGCCTAGCGGTAAGCTCCTACGAGCAGTACTTC. The encoded protein is CASLAVSSYEQYF.

The chain is built from TRBV29-1 and TRBJ2-7, with TRBD1 matching 7 bases. Germline V lookup: CDR1 SQVTM, CDR2 ANQGSEA. The CDR3 has 13 residues. V lost 6 bases, J lost 0 bases, and 5 bases stayed unmatched. CDR3 in amino acids: CSVGDSSSYEQYF. In DNA form, the CDR3 reads TGCAGCGTAGGGGACAGTAGCTCCTACGAGCAGTACTTC.

Concerning this clone: Additional DNA sequences in this sample encode the identical CDR3. The chain joins TRBV28 to TRBJ1-2; the D is unclear. The V end was cut by 5 bases, the J end by 7 bases, with 8 bases between. This CDR3 is 11 amino acids long. Germline V CDR1 and CDR2: MDHEN, SYDVKM. CDR3 sequence reads: CASSNPGGYTF. The CDR3 DNA follows: TGTGCCAGCAGTAACCCCGGTGGCTACACCTTC.

The V call is TRBV28, the J call TRBJ1-1, with 7 bases matching TRBD1. CDR1 and CDR2 from the germline V gene are MDHEN and SYDVKM. This CDR3 is built from 13 residues. V was pared by 5 bases and J by 6 bases, with 6 bases of the junction left unmatched. The CDR3 loop reads CASSPGQQPEAFF. CDR3 coding DNA: TGTGCCAGCAGTCCGGGACAGCAACCTGAAGCTTTCTTT.

J is TRBJ2-1 and V is TRBV11-2; 11 bases are a match to TRBD2. V dropped 5 bases and J dropped 3; count of bases not matched to a gene: 9. The CDR3 runs 17 residues. The V gene's germline CDR1 is SGHAT and CDR2 FQNNGV. The DNA of the CDR3 is TGTGCCAGCAGCCCGACCCTCCTAGCGGGAGGCTACAATGAGCAGTTCTTC. This encodes CASSPTLLAGGYNEQFF. Based on the CDR3 plus reference TRBV11-2 and TRBJ2-1, the full variable domain is EAGVAQSPRYKIIEKRQSVAFWCNPISGHATLYWYQQILGQGPKLLIQFQNNGVVDDSQLPKDRFSAERLKGVDSTLKIQPAKLEDSAVYLCASSPTLLAGGYNEQFFGPGTRLTVL.

V usage is TRBV5-1 and J usage is TRBJ2-7; TRBD1 matches 7 bases. Losses at the gene ends were 4 bases for V and 0 bases for J; bases not matched to a gene: 13. The germline V gene has CDR1 SGHRS and CDR2 YFSETQ. CDR3 size: 17 residues. The CDR3 reads CASSQAAGGDLSYEQYF. The CDR3 DNA follows: TGCGCCAGCAGCCAGGCTGCAGGGGGTGACCTCTCCTACGAGCAGTACTTC.

The chain is built from TRBV18 and TRBJ2-7; 13 nucleotides align to TRBD2. This CDR3 has 14 amino acids. Trimming cost V 6 bases and J 7 bases; bases outside gene matches: 6. Germline values: CDR1 KGHSH, CDR2 LQKENI. This chain's CDR3 is CASSLGLAGREQYF. The CDR3 region has the DNA TGTGCCAGCTCCCTGGGACTAGCGGGGAGGGAGCAGTACTTC. Based on the CDR3 plus reference TRBV18 and TRBJ2-7, the full variable domain is NAGVMQNPRHLVRRRGQEARLRCSPMKGHSHVYWYRQLPEEGLKFMVYLQKENIIDESGMPKERFSAEFPKEGPSILRIQQVVRGDSAAYFCASSLGLAGREQYFGPGTRLTVT.

The chain joins TRBV5-1 to TRBJ1-2; D is ambiguous. CDR3 length equals 14 residues. Trimming left V 0 bases short and J 2 bases short, with 8 bases between. Germline V gene lookup returns CDR1 SGHRS and CDR2 YFSETQ. CDR3: CASSLAPGNYGYTF. CDR3 sequence (DNA): TGCGCCAGCAGCTTGGCCCCGGGGAACTATGGCTACACCTTC.

This chain joins TRBV19 and TRBJ2-3; TRBD2 agrees at 7 bases. Germline assignment: CDR1 LNHDA and CDR2 SQIVND (reference sequence). J lost 5 bases, V lost 4 bases, and 6 bases had no gene match. The CDR3 sequence is 14 residues long. The CDR3 reads CASSKTSWRDTQYF. The DNA for the CDR3 is TGTGCCAGTAGTAAGACTAGCTGGCGAGATACGCAGTATTTT. Drawing the rest from reference TRBV19 and TRBJ2-3, the complete variable domain is DGGITQSPKYLFRKEGQNVTLSCEQNLNHDAMYWYRQDPGQGLRLIYYSQIVNDFQKGDIAEGYSVSREKKESFPLTVTSAQKNPTAFYLCASSKTSWRDTQYFGPGTRLTVL.

The chain carries TRBV5-6 and TRBJ1-3, with D possibly TRBD1 on 6 matching bases. Germline CDR1 and CDR2: SGHDT and YYEEEE. The CDR3 loop spans 16 amino acids. V lost 3 bases to trimming and J lost 0 bases, with 13 bases between them. The CDR3 protein is CASSSGQLRSGNTIYF. CDR3 nucleotide sequence: TGTGCCAGCAGCTCAGGACAGCTCCGCTCTGGAAACACCATATATTTT.

V is TRBV6-2 or TRBV6-3 and J is TRBJ2-2; no reliable D call. Germline values: CDR1 MNHEY, CDR2 SVGEGT. V gave up 6 bases and J gave up 7 bases, with 9 bases separating them. The CDR3 contains 12 residues. For the CDR3, the DNA is TGTGCCAGCAGGCCTCCCGGCGGGGAGCTGTTTTTT. Translated: CASRPPGGELFF.

In its sample, this clone was seen once. The J gene is TRBJ2-7, the V gene TRBV5-4; TRBD2 matches 10 bases. The CDR3 consists of 16 residues. Germline lookup yields CDR1 SGHNT and CDR2 YYREEE (reference sequence). V lost 4 bases to trimming and J lost 1 base; unmatched junction nucleotides: 8. CDR3 residues: CASSRGEREGSYEQYF. CDR3 nucleotide sequence: TGTGCCAGCAGCCGGGGGGAGCGGGAGGGATCCTACGAGCAGTACTTC.

The chain carries TRBV2 and TRBJ2-7; D gene unclear. This CDR3 is 11 amino acids long. The ends were cut back, 6 bases at V and 7 bases at J, with 10 bases in the middle. Per the germline V gene, CDR1 is SNHLY and CDR2 is FYNNEI. The CDR3 loop is CASRFQVEQYF. The DNA of the CDR3 is TGTGCCAGCAGGTTCCAGGTGGAGCAGTACTTC.

The genes are TRBV2 and TRBJ2-7, with D possibly being TRBD1 (5 bases). Germline V CDR1 and CDR2: SNHLY, FYNNEI. V gave up 4 bases and J gave up 4 bases, with 14 bases separating them. CDR3 size: 14 residues. This chain's CDR3 is CASSGVRAPYEQYF. The CDR3 DNA sequence: TGTGCCAGCAGTGGGGTCAGGGCGCCTTACGAGCAGTACTTC.

The chain uses TRBV18 and TRBJ2-1; 12 bases match TRBD2. V lost 3 bases to trimming and J lost 8 bases; unmatched junction nucleotides: 8. CDR3 length: 16 amino acids. Germline CDR1 is KGHSH and CDR2 is LQKENI. The CDR3 DNA follows: TGTGCCAGCTCACCCCGGACTAGCGGGACGGGCGATGAGCAGTTCTTC. Its translation: CASSPRTSGTGDEQFF. Looking up the rest from reference TRBV18 and TRBJ2-1 gives the full variable domain: NAGVMQNPRHLVRRRGQEARLRCSPMKGHSHVYWYRQLPEEGLKFMVYLQKENIIDESGMPKERFSAEFPKEGPSILRIQQVVRGDSAAYFCASSPRTSGTGDEQFFGPGTRLTVL.

The CDR3 DNA reads TGTGCCAGCAGCTTCCCCCGGACTAGAAACTCCTACGAGCAGTACTTC. Translation gives CASSFPRTRNSYEQYF. The rearrangement uses TRBV11-1 and TRBJ2-7; 7 bases map to TRBD2. There are 16 residues in the CDR3. Germline V gene sequence: CDR1 SGHAT, CDR2 FQDESV (reference sequence). The ends lost 3 bases at V and 0 bases at J; junction bases unmatched: 8.